This T cell receptor beta chain was profiled in a study of cytomegalovirus exposure and HLA in healthy donors (dated by TCRdb to 2017 to 2019). With respect to the entire study: An earlier analysis of 587 of the donors reported approximately 280 Gb of sequence data and 95 million to 130 million unique TCR beta sequences obtained from about 170 million T cells. To predict cytomegalovirus infection status, the study combined high-throughput TCR immunosequencing, statistical association of individual TCRs with disease status, and machine learning. A handful of DR-DQ haplotypes were treated as single units for association and clustering because of strong linkage in the cohort. The genetic ancestry cluster associated with self-reported Caucasian donors included about 84% of the 398 genotyped donors. A separate validation cohort of roughly 130 different subjects was used in addition to the roughly 670-subject first cohort. An earlier analysis of several hundred of the donors applied high-throughput TCR beta sequencing to assess whether each TCR beta V gene segment acted as functional or pseudogenic. Using immunosequencing, the study profiled T cell repertoires from about 650 subjects and related those repertoires to cytomegalovirus serostatus. Roughly 300 gigabases of sequencing data and 75 million to 85 million unique TCR sequences made up an early release that covered under 750 HLA-typed donors. The later analysis used no new phenotypic data to find candidate immune exposures, relying instead on TCR beta sequences and their occurrence across donors. Alongside the repertoire data, information on donor age, sex, ethnicity and CMV serostatus was compiled. Among roughly 370 genotyped donors of the cohort, an average of approximately 230,000 unique TCR beta nucleotide sequences were sequenced per donor, around 18% of them non-productive. All discovery cohort repertoires had been generated using a single sequencing platform. Typing coverage differed by locus: A, B, C, DRB1 and DQB1 were typed in roughly 620-630 donors, DQA1 in 500 to 550, DPA1 in approximately 600, and DPB1 in just under 490. A later analysis re-examined previously published TCR beta repertoires from more than 600 donors and added high-resolution HLA genotyping to investigate patterns of TCR occurrence. The aim of the study was to test whether cataloging public T cell receptors could identify signatures of past pathogen exposure. Both class I and class II loci were covered by HLA typing, at four-digit resolution. Genome-wide SNP genotypes for about 65% of the roughly 700 donors were used in a later genetic analysis, which treated that subset as a discovery cohort. Broader findings and caveats from the paper: In a later analysis, the rate of TCR association differed among HLA loci, with DRB1 alleles having the most associated TCRs and HLA-C alleles having the fewest. Specific HLA alleles were associated with roughly 17,000 TCR beta sequences at a false discovery rate of 0.05 in a later analysis. The authors suggested that the approach could potentially be generalized to other disease states and immunological phenotypes. A cluster of highly shared sequence variants was judged likely to be a technical artifact of the sequencing pipeline. Linkage disequilibrium might explain the correlated functional status among segregating V segments, but an unknown experimental factor could not be ruled out. In a later analysis, several top co-occurrence clusters were reported to appear linked to parvovirus B19, influenza, CMV and Epstein-Barr virus. Across donors, most TCR sequences were observed very rarely, whereas some public TCRs were present in many individuals. In a later genetic analysis, fewer N-insertions in productive TCRs were reported among donors in an Asian-associated ancestry cluster than the roughly 670-donor mean. HLA typing was unavailable for some donors at each locus, so association tests used only the typed subset. When HLA alleles, especially DR and DQ, strongly co-occurred, attributing TCR associations to individual alleles was difficult. In vitro tests confirmed that a few of the cytomegalovirus-associated TCR beta chains recognize cytomegalovirus antigens. In this cohort, only TCR beta chains were sequenced, and detectable features were limited by the absence of alpha or paired-chain data. Presence/absence analyses assumed roughly uniform sequencing depth across donors, an assumption that may not hold. V-gene and J-gene trimming of TCR beta chains was associated with a missense DCLRE1C variant in a later genetic analysis, and the association was replicated in an independent cohort. In an earlier analysis of 587 of the donors, most TCR beta V segments appeared in productive rearrangements about 87% or about 30% of the time, broadly matching IMGT annotations. A further reported finding was that TCR beta sequences accurately predicted the HLA-A and HLA-B alleles for most subjects in the first cohort. In the study, approximately 150 TCR beta chains were listed as associated with cytomegalovirus. In both the original and validation cohorts, the classifier was reported to diagnose cytomegalovirus status with high specificity and sensitivity. The earlier analysis of about 600 of the donors excluded 15 to 20 rarely observed V segments, including chromosome 9 orphons, because counts were too low. Immune exposure information for the cohort was limited to CMV serostatus. Some IMGT-functional V segments, including TRBV6-2 and TRBV6-3, could not be told apart with the 87-base-pair reads, so those segments were excluded. Most CMV-associated TCR beta chains appeared to be HLA-restricted in a later analysis, and the HLA associations seemed to be driven largely by CMV exposure. In a later analysis, HLA-associated TCR beta chains were found to be more clonally expanded and to have lower generation probabilities than equally common non-associated chains.

The cohort was made up of 500 to 800 healthy bone marrow donors. All cohort members were sampled while nominally healthy, although unrecorded immune exposures were likely present. The donor was CMV seropositive and belonged to the group of more than 250 seropositive cohort members. A peripheral blood sample was collected from each donor, and TCR beta sequencing was performed on peripheral blood mononuclear cells. Genomic DNA extraction from the blood cell samples was performed with the Qiagen DNeasy Blood Extraction Kit. About this clone itself: The antigen this receptor binds is unknown. No per-base quality is available; no much larger clone lies one base away.

Libraries were built with the immunoSEQ multiplex PCR assay. A mixture of 60 forward primers for TCR Vbeta segments and 13 reverse primers for TCR Jbeta segments was used in the multiplex PCR. The CDR3 region of rearranged TCR beta genes was amplified from genomic DNA by a multiplex PCR assay. The amplified TCR beta libraries were sequenced on the Illumina HiSeq System as 87-base-pair reads. The source study handled its data this way. A later analysis counted approximately 74 million unique TCR beta chains across the 640 or so repertoires, and around 9.9 million of these chains were shared by at least two donors. A nearest-neighbor algorithm error-corrected the raw reads and collapsed the reads into unique sequences, merging closely related sequences to remove PCR and sequencing errors. V, D and J gene segments were assigned by aligning CDR3 sequences to IMGT reference sequences. For a sequence to be retained, at least a six-nucleotide match to both a V gene segment and a J gene segment was required. A rearrangement counted as productive if the CDR3 had no stop codons and remained in frame with V and J, and every other rearrangement counted as non-productive. CDR3 was defined according to IMGT convention as the region running from the second conserved V-encoded cysteine to the conserved J-encoded phenylalanine. The earlier analysis of approximately 590 of the donors excluded any sequence lacking an unambiguous match to a single V gene segment. In an earlier analysis of some 590 of the donors, a V segment was called functional when productive rearrangements were above 56.7%, and segregating when the standard deviation between donors exceeded 5%. To diagnose cytomegalovirus status from the catalog of TCR beta chain sequences, a statistical classification framework was built. V and J gene assignment, in a later analysis, came from comparing TCR nucleotide sequences with IMGT/GENE-DB human TR gene sequences. Using the TCRdist pipeline, a later analysis assigned CDR3 sequences along with most-parsimonious VDJ recombination scenarios. In a later analysis, each TCR beta chain was defined by its CDR3 amino acid sequence together with its V-gene family, and reads lacking a unique V-gene family were excluded. A later analysis removed 592 highly shared, low-generation-probability nucleotide sequences to deal with suspected cross-contamination and a sequencing artifact. In a later analysis, a clonal expansion index was calculated for each public chain from normalized within-repertoire ranks of inferred template counts. In a later analysis, generation probabilities were computed with a VDJ recombination model fitted to out-of-frame rearrangements, and the resulting probabilities were checked against IGoR. Hypergeometric tests were used in a later analysis to score TCR-TCR, TCR-HLA and TCR-CMV co-occurrence, with a repertoire-size bias correction applied to the TCR pairs. A later analysis estimated false discovery rates by permuting HLA or CMV assignments 20 times. In a later analysis, co-occurring TCRs were grouped using DBSCAN, with TCRdist sequence similarity added in when clustering inside HLA-allele-positive subsets. Co-occurrence clustering excluded repertoires with fewer than 30,000 or more than 120,000 public chains, plus five with anomalous nucleotide sharing. Entries here come from immuneACCESS through TCRdb and include only in-frame sequences with V and J called. Some clones fail to appear in such tables; in the studies checked, an unresolved V gene covers under half of the shortfall, and the cause of the remainder is unknown. D and trimming come from the DNA, and the V and J calls and clone size come from that table. A total of 80,000 to 95,000 clones appear in this sample, 79% of them only once. 14% to 15% of the sample is taken by the ten largest.

The germline ends are 13 bases apart after V is trimmed by 1 base and J by 1 base. The CDR3 spans 17 residues, from the cysteine through the phenylalanine. The sequence is cut down to CDR3 DNA, 51 bases in frame from base 1. Via the germline V gene (reference sequence), CDR1 is SEHNR and CDR2 FQNEAQ. The chain is assembled from TRBV7-9 and TRBJ1-4; the D gene is perhaps TRBD1, on 6 matching bases. The source is a woman between 35 and 50 years old in good health and CMV-seropositive. The sequencing sample was made of PBMCs. Here the CDR3 is given as CASSLGQGRGTNEKLFF. In nucleotides, the sequence is TGTGCCAGCAGCTTAGGGCAGGGGAGGGGAACTAATGAAAAACTGTTTTTT.